This T cell receptor (beta chain) was observed in a study of cytomegalovirus exposure and HLA in healthy donors (dated by TCRdb to between 2016 and 2019). Turning to the overall study: According to an earlier analysis of 550 to 750 of the donors, 150 million to 200 million T cells yielded 90 million to 140 million unique TCR beta sequences and about 300 Gb of sequence data. About 320 gigabases of sequencing data and tens of millions of unique TCR sequences were included in an early release covering 550 to 650 HLA-typed donors. Of the roughly 400 genotyped donors, roughly 76% were placed in the genetic ancestry cluster associated with self-reported Caucasian donors. The study was designed to test whether signatures of past pathogen exposure could be identified by cataloging public T cell receptors. The study used immunosequencing to profile the T cell repertoires of 666 subjects and linked those repertoires to cytomegalovirus serostatus. Besides the first cohort of 550 to 750 subjects, a separate validation cohort made up of 95 to 150 different subjects was used. High-throughput TCR immunosequencing, statistical association of individual TCRs with disease status, and machine learning were combined to predict cytomegalovirus infection status. In a later analysis, previously published TCR beta repertoires from about 640 donors were re-analyzed and high-resolution HLA genotyping was added so that TCR occurrence patterns could be studied. In the later analysis, no new phenotypic data were used to find candidate immune exposures; instead, reliance was placed on TCR beta sequences and their occurrence across donors. To decide whether each TCR beta V gene segment behaved as functional or pseudogenic, an earlier analysis of some 570 of the donors relied on high-throughput TCR beta sequencing. Donor age, sex, ethnicity and CMV serostatus were collected together with the repertoire data. In a later genetic analysis, genome-wide SNP genotypes for about 65% of the 666 donors were used, and that subset was treated as a discovery cohort. All discovery cohort repertoires had been generated using a single sequencing platform. Both class I and class II loci were covered by HLA typing, at four-digit resolution. Typing coverage differed by locus: A, B, C, DRB1 and DQB1 were typed in roughly 620-630 donors, DQA1 in 500 to 550, DPA1 in some 610, and DPB1 in 400 to 490. Four to six DR-DQ haplotypes were handled as single units for association and clustering, since linkage in the cohort was strong. On average, 235,054 unique TCR beta nucleotide sequences were sequenced per donor among several hundred genotyped donors of the cohort, with roughly 18% of those sequences being non-productive.

The cohort was made up of 650 to 700 healthy bone marrow donors. At the time of sampling, every cohort member was nominally healthy, though immune exposures that went unrecorded were likely present. The donor tested CMV seropositive and was one of the 289 seropositive cohort members. A peripheral blood sample was collected from each donor, and TCR beta sequencing was performed on peripheral blood mononuclear cells. The Qiagen DNeasy Blood Extraction Kit was used to extract genomic DNA from the blood cell samples. What the study reported, not specific to this receptor: In a later analysis, the rate of TCR association differed among HLA loci, with DRB1 alleles having the most associated TCRs and HLA-C alleles having the fewest. Compared with the roughly 670-donor mean, donors in an Asian-associated ancestry cluster had fewer N-insertions in productive TCRs, according to a later genetic analysis. A further reported finding was that TCR beta sequences accurately predicted the HLA-A and HLA-B alleles for most subjects in the first cohort. The 87-base-pair reads could not distinguish some IMGT-functional V segments, including TRBV6-2 and TRBV6-3, so those segments were excluded. Across donors, most TCR sequences were observed very rarely, whereas some public TCRs were present in many individuals. A later analysis found that most CMV-associated TCR beta chains appeared HLA-restricted, with HLA associations seemingly driven largely by CMV exposure. Some 15 rarely observed V segments, including chromosome 9 orphons, were excluded from the earlier analysis of a few hundred of the donors because counts were too low. An earlier analysis of around 600 of the donors showed that most TCR beta V segments appeared in productive rearrangements either about 90% or about 30% of the time, which broadly matched IMGT annotations. In both the original and validation cohorts, the classifier was reported to diagnose cytomegalovirus status with high specificity and sensitivity. The study listed over 150 TCR beta chains as associated with cytomegalovirus. At a false discovery rate of 0.05, a later analysis linked 16,951 TCR beta sequences to specific HLA alleles. HLA typing was unavailable for some donors at each locus, so association tests used only the typed subset. For the cohort, immune exposure information was limited to CMV serostatus. Assigning TCR associations to individual alleles was difficult when HLA alleles, especially DR and DQ, strongly co-occurred. An association between a missense DCLRE1C variant and V-gene and J-gene trimming of TCR beta chains was found in a later genetic analysis and replicated in an independent cohort. Compared with equally common non-associated chains, HLA-associated TCR beta chains in a later analysis were more clonally expanded and had lower generation probabilities. A later analysis reported that several top co-occurrence clusters appeared linked to parvovirus B19, influenza, CMV and Epstein-Barr virus. The authors suggested that the approach could potentially be generalized to other disease states and immunological phenotypes. This cohort had only TCR beta chains sequenced, and the lack of alpha or paired-chain data limited which features could be detected. Sequencing depth was assumed to be roughly uniform across donors in the presence/absence analyses, though that assumption may not hold. A cluster of highly shared sequence variants was judged likely to represent a technical artifact of the sequencing pipeline. A few of the identified cytomegalovirus-associated TCR beta chains were confirmed in vitro to be specific for cytomegalovirus antigens. Correlated functional status among segregating V segments might be attributable to linkage disequilibrium, but an unknown experimental factor could not be ruled out.

In the germline V gene (reference sequence), CDR1 corresponds to MNHNY and CDR2 to SVGAGI. CDR3 length: 15 amino acids, cysteine to phenylalanine. Solely the CDR3 DNA is kept, with 45 bases framed from the first base. Germline trimming: 3 bases from V, 7 bases from J; junction bases outside gene matches: 9. Of note for this clone: Its recognized antigen is unknown. No much larger clonotype is one base removed from it; base qualities were not supplied.

Library method: the immunoSEQ multiplex PCR assay. A mixture of 60 forward primers for TCR Vbeta segments and 13 reverse primers for TCR Jbeta segments was used in the multiplex PCR. The CDR3 region of rearranged TCR beta genes was amplified from genomic DNA by a multiplex PCR assay. Amplified TCR beta libraries were sequenced as 87-base-pair reads on the Illumina HiSeq System. Regarding the original processing steps: In a later analysis, tens of millions of unique TCR beta chains were counted across the 690 or so repertoires, and roughly 11 million of these chains were shared by at least two donors. A nearest-neighbor algorithm error-corrected the raw reads and collapsed the reads into unique sequences, merging closely related sequences to remove PCR and sequencing errors. Alignment of CDR3 sequences to IMGT reference sequences was used to assign V, D and J gene segments. For a sequence to be retained, at least a six-nucleotide match to both a V gene segment and a J gene segment was required. A rearrangement was called productive if the CDR3 had no stop codons and remained in frame with V and J, and every other rearrangement was called non-productive. Following IMGT convention, CDR3 was defined as the stretch from the second conserved V-encoded cysteine to the conserved J-encoded phenylalanine. In an earlier analysis of 550 to 650 of the donors, sequences lacking an unambiguous match to a single V gene segment were excluded. In an earlier analysis of 587 of the donors, V segments were called functional above 56.7% productive rearrangements and were called segregating when the between-donor standard deviation exceeded 5%. A statistical classification framework was built for diagnosing cytomegalovirus status from the catalog of TCR beta chain sequences. In a later analysis, V and J genes were assigned by comparing TCR nucleotide sequences against IMGT/GENE-DB human TR gene sequences. A later analysis assigned CDR3 sequences and most-parsimonious VDJ recombination scenarios with the TCRdist pipeline. In a later analysis, each TCR beta chain was defined by its CDR3 amino acid sequence together with its V-gene family, and reads lacking a unique V-gene family were excluded. To address suspected cross-contamination and a sequencing artifact, a later analysis removed 592 highly shared, low-generation-probability nucleotide sequences. For each public chain, a later analysis derived a clonal expansion index from normalized ranks of inferred template counts within each repertoire. In a later analysis, generation probabilities were computed using a VDJ recombination model fitted to out-of-frame rearrangements, and the results were checked against IGoR. Hypergeometric tests were used in a later analysis to score TCR-TCR, TCR-HLA and TCR-CMV co-occurrence, with a repertoire-size bias correction applied to the TCR pairs. In a later analysis, false discovery rates were estimated by permuting HLA or CMV assignments 20 times. In a later analysis, co-occurring TCRs were grouped using DBSCAN, with TCRdist sequence similarity added in when clustering inside HLA-allele-positive subsets. For co-occurrence clustering, repertoires with fewer than 30,000 or more than 120,000 public chains were excluded, along with five repertoires with anomalous nucleotide sharing. Sourced from immuneACCESS, this table was stored by TCRdb with only in-frame sequences that have V and J called. A share of the clones is absent; for the studies checked, an unresolved V gene accounts for under half, and the remainder has no known explanation. V, J and clone size are those of that table, while D and trimming were read from the DNA. Counted in this sample were around 200,000 clones; around 77% of them appeared once. Of the sample, 2% to 2.5% falls within the top ten clones.

Material for sequencing was PBMCs. This receptor chain uses TRBV6-6 and TRBJ1-2, with 9 bases matching TRBD1. The receptor's source is a woman between 25 and 40 years old in good health and CMV-seropositive. The nucleotides are TGTGCCAGCAGTTATACCCCGGGACAGGGTTTTGGCTACACCTTC. It is translated as CASSYTPGQGFGYTF.